This TCR beta chain was observed in a study of blood T cell repertoires in COVID-19. The CDR3 is 16 amino acids. CDR1 and CDR2 from the germline V gene are LNHDA and SQIVND (reference sequence). V was pared by 1 base and J by 0 bases, with 0 bases of the junction left unmatched. Patients in Seattle were enrolled during active infection, then followed longitudinally. Only in-frame clones appear in the TCRdb table, and some are missing; sequencing was by immunoSEQ multiplex PCR. The sample has about 220,000 clones, around 85% seen once; the top ten hold more than 2%. The chain has TRBV19 and TRBJ2-3, with 11 bases matching TRBD2. The sequence was collected from a woman between 65 and 79 years old with COVID-19, enrolled during active disease. Sequencing used peripheral blood. The chain's CDR3 is CASSIGTSGSTDTQYF. The CDR3, as DNA: TGTGCCAGTAGTATAGGGACTAGCGGGAGCACAGATACGCAGTATTTT.